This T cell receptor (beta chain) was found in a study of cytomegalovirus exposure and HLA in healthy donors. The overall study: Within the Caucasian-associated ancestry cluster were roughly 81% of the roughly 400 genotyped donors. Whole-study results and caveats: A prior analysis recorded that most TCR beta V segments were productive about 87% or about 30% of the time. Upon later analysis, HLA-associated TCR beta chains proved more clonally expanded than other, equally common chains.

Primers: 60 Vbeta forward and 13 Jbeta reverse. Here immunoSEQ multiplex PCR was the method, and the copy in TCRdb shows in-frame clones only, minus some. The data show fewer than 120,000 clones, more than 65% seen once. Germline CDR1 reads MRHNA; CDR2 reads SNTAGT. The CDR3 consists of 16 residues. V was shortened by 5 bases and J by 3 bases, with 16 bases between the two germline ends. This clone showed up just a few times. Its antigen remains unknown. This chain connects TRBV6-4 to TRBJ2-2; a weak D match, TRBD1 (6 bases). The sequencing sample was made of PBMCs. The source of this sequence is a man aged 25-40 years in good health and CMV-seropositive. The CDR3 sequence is CASSRAVAGDTGELFF. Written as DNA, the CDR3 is TGTGCCAGCAGTAGAGCAGTGGCAGGGGACACCGGGGAGCTGTTTTTT.